A single sample gave rise to the 30 T cell receptor beta chains below, sequenced in a study of blood T cell repertoires in COVID-19. Sequencing was performed with immunoSEQ multiplex PCR; in TCRdb, only in-frame clones are kept and a portion is missing. The table shows about 180,000 clones, with about 86% occurring only once. Sequencing was done on a sample of peripheral blood. These TCRs come from a woman aged 25-40 years with active or convalescent COVID-19.

The chain joins TRBV5-6 to TRBJ1-2; tentatively, D is TRBD1 (5 bases). The germline V gene encodes CDR1 SGHDT and CDR2 YYEEEE. The germline V and J ends were trimmed by 4 bases and 4 bases, with 14 bases remaining between them. This CDR3 spans 14 amino acids. CDR3 in DNA: TGTGCCAGCAGCCCGCTGGGGCGAGTCTATGGCTACACCTTC. It encodes CASSPLGRVYGYTF.

This chain connects TRBV19 to TRBJ2-5, with 9 bases aligning to TRBD1. Looked up from germline, CDR1 is LNHDA and CDR2 is SQIVND (reference sequence). The CDR3 has 14 residues. Unmatched junction bases numbered 11, after V lost 10 bases and J lost 5 bases. The CDR3 loop reads CATRDRGYMETQYF. CDR3 DNA: TGTGCCACCCGAGACAGGGGGTATATGGAGACCCAGTACTTC.

The V and J genes are TRBV5-4 and TRBJ1-2; D is ambiguous. CDR3 size: 14 residues. The V end was cut by 0 bases, the J end by 1 base, with 7 bases between. In germline, CDR1 is SGHNT, CDR2 YYREEE (reference sequence). CDR3 sequence (DNA): TGTGCCAGCAGCTTGGGCCAGATTAACTATGGCTACACCTTC. Its translation: CASSLGQINYGYTF.

This sequence joins TRBV29-1 and TRBJ1-4, with 8 nucleotides matching TRBD1. V dropped 3 bases and J dropped 8; count of bases not matched to a gene: 5. The CDR3 totals 13 residues. Germline values: CDR1 SQVTM, CDR2 ANQGSEA. The CDR3: CSVEEWTGEKLFF. The CDR3 nucleotides are TGCAGCGTTGAGGAATGGACAGGGGAAAAACTGTTTTTT.

This chain uses TRBV11-2 with TRBJ1-3, with 7 bases that match TRBD1. The CDR3 sequence is 17 residues long. Germline loops: CDR1 SGHAT, CDR2 FQNNGV. J lost 2 bases, V lost 3 bases, and 10 bases had no gene match. The CDR3 reads CASSFAGGSLPGNTIYF. CDR3 bases: TGTGCCAGCAGCTTTGCAGGGGGGTCTTTGCCTGGAAACACCATATATTTT.

The rearrangement joins TRBV6-6 to TRBJ2-7, with D perhaps TRBD1 (6 bases). The CDR3 covers 14 residues. Germline lookup yields CDR1 MNHNY and CDR2 SVGAGI (reference sequence). Between the trimmed V and J ends, which lost 5 bases and 9 bases, there was a span of 20 bases. The CDR3 region is CASSGGGNGFAQYF. The CDR3 region has the DNA TGTGCCAGCAGTGGTGGGGGCAACGGGTTTGCGCAGTACTTC.

The DNA for the CDR3 is TGTGCCAGCAGCTTTTCACAGGTGAACACTGAAGCTTTCTTT. Encoded protein: CASSFSQVNTEAFF. This rearrangement joins TRBV11-2 to TRBJ1-1; D is perhaps TRBD1 (5 bases). Germline CDR1 is SGHAT and CDR2 is FQNNGV. V dropped 3 bases and J dropped 0 bases, with 8 bases sitting between them. This CDR3 spans 14 amino acids.

This clone was observed once. The chain carries TRBV9 and TRBJ2-1; 7 bases are shared with TRBD1. Germline V gene lookup returns CDR1 SGDLS and CDR2 YYNGEE. V trimming: 4 bases; J trimming: 6 bases; junction bases outside the gene matches: 7. The length of the CDR3 is 14 residues. The DNA for the CDR3 is TGTGCCAGCAGCCCAGGGGGAGTTCCCAATGAGCAGTTCTTC. This gives the protein CASSPGGVPNEQFF. Based on the CDR3 plus reference TRBV9 and TRBJ2-1, the full variable domain is DSGVTQTPKHLITATGQRVTLRCSPRSGDLSVYWYQQSLDQGLQFLIQYYNGEERAKGNILERFSAQQFPDLHSELNLSSLELGDSALYFCASSPGGVPNEQFFGPGTRLTVL.

The chain couples TRBV28 to TRBJ2-7; 8 bases agree with TRBD1. V lost 5 bases to trimming and J lost 2 bases; unmatched junction nucleotides: 5. This CDR3 region has 14 residues. Per germline, CDR1 MDHEN and CDR2 SYDVKM. The CDR3 loop reads CASSPGTGPYEQYF. CDR3 DNA: TGTGCCAGCAGTCCCGGGACAGGCCCCTACGAGCAGTACTTC.

The rearrangement uses TRBV6-5 and TRBJ2-7, with TRBD1 matching 11 bases. CDR1 is MNHEY and CDR2 is SVGAGI in the germline V gene. The CDR3 has 13 amino acids. V lost 4 bases and J lost 6; bases outside the gene matches: 2. In DNA, the CDR3 is TGTGCCAGCAGTTTGGGACAGGGGGGCGAGCAGTACTTC. Amino acids: CASSLGQGGEQYF.

The rearrangement joins TRBV19 to TRBJ1-1, with D maybe TRBD1 (6 bases). CDR1 and CDR2 from the germline V gene are LNHDA and SQIVND (reference sequence). The CDR3 spans 14 residues. V lost 7 bases to trimming and J lost 0 bases, with 12 bases between them. CDR3 loop: CASTQGVMNTEAFF. In DNA form, the CDR3 reads TGTGCCAGTACACAGGGCGTCATGAACACTGAAGCTTTCTTT.

This chain links TRBV7-9 with TRBJ1-6; D gene ambiguous. Per germline, CDR1 SEHNR and CDR2 FQNEAQ (reference sequence). Deletions cut 1 base from V and 7 bases from J, with 11 bases between. The CDR3 has 15 residues. The CDR3: CASSLVSVVNSPLHF. The CDR3, as DNA: TGTGCCAGCAGCTTAGTGTCGGTTGTAAATTCACCCCTCCACTTT.

The V call is TRBV12-5, the J call TRBJ1-3; 9 bases map to TRBD1. Germline CDR1 and CDR2: LGHNT and FRNRAP. The CDR3 is made up of 15 amino acids. V lost 5 bases, J lost 4 bases, and 6 bases stayed unmatched. The CDR3 DNA is TGTGCTAGTGGTGCGGGACAGGGTTTGGGAAACACCATATATTTT. Translation gives CASGAGQGLGNTIYF.

This clone has only a few counts. The chain carries TRBV5-1 and TRBJ1-5; D perhaps matches TRBD1 (6 bases). The germline CDR1 and CDR2 sequences are SGHRS and YFSETQ. The CDR3 contains 15 residues. With 0 bases removed from V and 0 bases from J, the gap between germline ends came to 7 bases. Written as DNA, the CDR3 is TGCGCCAGCAGCTTGGGACAGGATAGCAATCAGCCCCAGCATTTT. Its translation: CASSLGQDSNQPQHF.

The V and J genes are TRBV18 and TRBJ1-5, with 7 bases lining up with TRBD1. J gave up 5 bases and V 5 bases, and 3 bases lay outside the gene matches. The germline V gene has CDR1 KGHSH and CDR2 LQKENI. The CDR3 totals 13 residues. The CDR3 region is CASSRQGYQPQHF. The CDR3 bases are TGTGCCAGCTCAAGACAGGGTTATCAGCCCCAGCATTTT.

This clone was counted once. This chain connects TRBV9 to TRBJ1-6, with D maybe TRBD1 (6 bases). Trimming cost V 4 bases and J 0 bases, with 14 bases left between them. The CDR3 loop spans 17 amino acids. Germline loops: CDR1 SGDLS, CDR2 YYNGEE. The CDR3 loop is CASSPQGPNSYNSPLHF. The CDR3 DNA reads as TGTGCCAGCAGCCCACAGGGTCCGAACTCCTATAATTCACCCCTCCACTTT.

The rearrangement joins TRBV9 to TRBJ2-3; 9 bases align to TRBD2. The V gene's germline CDR1 is SGDLS and CDR2 YYNGEE. CDR3 size: 17 residues. The V and J ends lost 4 bases and 0 bases, in that order; junction bases with no gene match: 9. CDR3 bases: TGTGCCAGCAGCACCCGCTCAGCGGGGGGAAGCACAGATACGCAGTATTTT. Translation: CASSTRSAGGSTDTQYF.

The chain uses TRBV28 and TRBJ1-2; possible D gene TRBD1, 6 bases. CDR1 MDHEN and CDR2 SYDVKM come from the germline V gene. CDR3 size: 13 residues. The ends were cut back, 7 bases at V and 2 bases at J, with 11 bases in the middle. CDR3 DNA sequence: TGTGCCAGCACATTTGGACAGAACTATGGCTACACCTTC. It is translated as CASTFGQNYGYTF.

This CDR3 reads CASRRLAGDAYEQYF. As DNA, the CDR3 is TGTGCCAGCAGGAGACTAGCGGGAGACGCCTACGAGCAGTACTTC. This chain uses TRBV6-6 with TRBJ2-7; 12 bases line up with TRBD2. Trimming at V came to 6 bases and at J to 2 bases, leaving 5 bases not matched to a gene. CDR1 is MNHNY and CDR2 is SVGAGI in the germline V gene (reference sequence). There are 15 residues in the CDR3.

This clone has a handful of counts. V is TRBV18 and J is TRBJ1-5; possible D gene TRBD1, 6 bases. The CDR3 extends over 15 amino acids. V shed 6 bases and J shed 1 base, with 13 bases lying between them. The V gene's germline CDR1 is KGHSH and CDR2 LQKENI. This CDR3 reads CASSPGTQSNQPQHF. DNA of the CDR3: TGTGCCAGCTCTCCCGGGACACAGAGCAATCAGCCCCAGCATTTT. Combining the CDR3 with reference TRBV18 and TRBJ1-5 gives the whole variable domain NAGVMQNPRHLVRRRGQEARLRCSPMKGHSHVYWYRQLPEEGLKFMVYLQKENIIDESGMPKERFSAEFPKEGPSILRIQQVVRGDSAAYFCASSPGTQSNQPQHFGDGTRLSIL.

The rearrangement joins TRBV7-2 to TRBJ2-7, with 10 nucleotides matching TRBD2. CDR1 is SGHTA and CDR2 is FQGNSA in the germline V gene. Trimming at V came to 1 base and at J to 3 bases, leaving 3 bases not matched to a gene. The CDR3 loop spans 15 amino acids. For the CDR3, the DNA is TGTGCCAGCAGCTTAGTTGGGACTAGCGACTACGAGCAGTACTTC. Translation gives CASSLVGTSDYEQYF.

V usage is TRBV9 and J usage is TRBJ1-2; 8 bases line up with TRBD1. Germline-derived CDR1 and CDR2 are SGDLS and YYNGEE. The V gene end was trimmed by 4 bases and the J gene end by 7 bases; junction bases not matched to a gene: 9. This CDR3 comprises 14 residues. The CDR3 DNA follows: TGTGCCAGCAGCTTCCAGACAGGGGTGGGTGGCTACACCTTC. This codes for CASSFQTGVGGYTF.

The chain employs TRBV4-2 and TRBJ1-4; D is possibly TRBD1 (6 bases). Trimming took off 0 bases at V and 0 bases at J, with 17 bases between the two ends. This CDR3 spans 19 amino acids. Germline V CDR1 and CDR2: LGHNA, YNFKEQ. The CDR3 DNA reads TGTGCCAGCAGCCAAGAAGGTACAGGGAGGGGCGCAACTAATGAAAAACTGTTTTTT. This gives the protein CASSQEGTGRGATNEKLFF.

The chain recombines TRBV5-1 with TRBJ1-4; 7 bases are shared with TRBD1. Looked up from germline, CDR1 is SGHRS and CDR2 is YFSETQ. CDR3 length: 14 residues. V shed 4 bases and J 6 bases; nucleotides not matched to a gene: 6. The CDR3 bases are TGCGCCAGCAGCGGGGACAGCAATGATGAAAAACTGTTTTTT. This gives the protein CASSGDSNDEKLFF.

This clone was observed a handful of times. J is TRBJ1-3 and V is TRBV6-5; D gene ambiguous. CDR1 is MNHEY, CDR2 SVGAGI, per germline. The length of the CDR3 is 14 residues. Trimming stripped 2 bases from V and 4 bases from J, with 9 bases between. The CDR3 region is CASSYGRSGNTIYF. The DNA for the CDR3 is TGTGCCAGCAGTTACGGGAGATCGGGAAACACCATATATTTT.

The rearrangement links TRBV4-2 to TRBJ2-2; 13 bases are a match to TRBD2. Trimming removed 0 bases from V and 6 bases from J; junction bases left unmatched: 10. Germline CDR1 and CDR2: LGHNA and YNFKEQ. The CDR3 consists of 19 residues. The CDR3 sequence: CASSQDALGTSGGAGELFF. The CDR3 DNA reads TGTGCCAGCAGCCAAGACGCCCTTGGTACTAGCGGGGGGGCCGGGGAGCTGTTTTTT.

The chain carries TRBV7-9 and TRBJ1-5; D call uncertain. The CDR3 spans 12 residues. V lost 3 bases and J lost 4, with 4 bases in between. Germline CDR1 and CDR2: SEHNR and FQNEAQ (reference sequence). Here the CDR3 DNA reads TGTGCCAGCAGCTTGACTAATCAGCCCCAGCATTTT. Protein: CASSLTNQPQHF.

J is TRBJ1-2 and V is TRBV24-1; 8 bases map to TRBD1. Germline CDR1 reads KGHDR; CDR2 reads SFDVKD. CDR3 size: 13 residues. J gave up 5 bases and V 7 bases, and 5 bases lay outside the gene matches. CDR3 amino acids: CATSQGAGYGYTF. In nucleotides, the CDR3 is TGTGCCACCAGCCAGGGGGCTGGGTATGGCTACACCTTC.

The gene calls are TRBV19 and TRBJ1-1, with unresolved D. Germline V gene sequence: CDR1 LNHDA, CDR2 SQIVND (reference sequence). This CDR3 has 13 residues. With 6 bases removed from V and 4 bases from J, the gap between germline ends came to 12 bases. For the CDR3, the DNA is TGTGCCAGTAGATGGAGTCAGAGCACTGAAGCTTTCTTT. Residues: CASRWSQSTEAFF.

The chain joins TRBV4-1 to TRBJ1-2; D perhaps matches TRBD1 (6 bases). Trimming pared 1 base from V and 2 bases from J, leaving 8 bases between. From germline, CDR1 is MGHRA and CDR2 YSYEKL. The length of the CDR3 is 14 residues. The CDR3 protein is CASSQADRNYGYTF. CDR3 in DNA: TGCGCCAGCAGCCAAGCCGACAGGAACTATGGCTACACCTTC.